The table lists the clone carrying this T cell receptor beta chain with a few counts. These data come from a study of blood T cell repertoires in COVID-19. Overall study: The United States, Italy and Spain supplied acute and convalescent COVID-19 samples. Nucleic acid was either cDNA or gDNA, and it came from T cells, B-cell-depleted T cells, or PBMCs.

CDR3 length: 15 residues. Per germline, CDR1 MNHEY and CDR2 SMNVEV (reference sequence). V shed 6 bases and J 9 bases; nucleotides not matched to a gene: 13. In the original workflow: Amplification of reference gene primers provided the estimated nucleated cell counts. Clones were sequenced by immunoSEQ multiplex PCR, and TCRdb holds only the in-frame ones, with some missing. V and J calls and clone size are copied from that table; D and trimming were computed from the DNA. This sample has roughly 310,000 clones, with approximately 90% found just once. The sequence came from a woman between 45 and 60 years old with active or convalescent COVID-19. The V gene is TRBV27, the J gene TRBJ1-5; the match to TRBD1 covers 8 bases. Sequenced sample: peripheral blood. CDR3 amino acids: CASRRTGTDGRPQHF. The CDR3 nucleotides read TGTGCCAGCAGGCGGACAGGGACTGACGGCCGGCCCCAGCATTTT.